The 9 T cell receptor beta chains presented below share a single source sample, sequenced in a study of chemoradiotherapy in HPV16-positive cancers. Clones were sequenced by immunoSEQ multiplex PCR, and TCRdb holds only the in-frame ones, with some missing. The sample comprises some 32,000 clones, 88% of which are singletons, and about 5% rests with the top ten. The material was blood, obtained from a patient who underwent chemoradiotherapy. The receptors were sampled from a human donor with HPV-associated anogenital cancer.

V usage is TRBV27 and J usage is TRBJ1-2, with TRBD1 as a possible D gene (6 bases). CDR3 size: 14 residues. V lost 7 bases and J lost 4, with 16 bases in between. Germline V CDR1 and CDR2: MNHEY, SMNVEV (reference sequence). CDR3: CASTPSGAGYGYTF. The CDR3 nucleotides read TGTGCCAGCACCCCATCGGGGGCTGGCTATGGCTACACCTTC.

The V call is TRBV11-1, the J call TRBJ1-1; D is ambiguous. Deletions cut 0 bases from V and 3 bases from J, with 5 bases between. This CDR3 is built from 13 residues. CDR1 is SGHAT and CDR2 is FQDESV in the germline V gene (reference sequence). The CDR3 region has the DNA TGTGCCAGCAGCTTAGCGAGTTACACTGAAGCTTTCTTT. Its translation: CASSLASYTEAFF.

This clone is a singleton in its sample. The chain employs TRBV7-2 and TRBJ2-3; D not certain. There are 12 residues in the CDR3. From germline, CDR1 is SGHTA and CDR2 FQGNSA. V gave up 2 bases and J gave up 4 bases, with 4 bases separating them. The CDR3 protein is CASSLIADTQYF. The CDR3 DNA follows: TGTGCCAGCAGCTTAATTGCAGATACGCAGTATTTT.

The chain recombines TRBV28 with TRBJ2-7; D may correspond to TRBD1 or TRBD2 (6 bases each). The CDR3 is made up of 15 amino acids. In germline, CDR1 is MDHEN, CDR2 SYDVKM. V was shortened by 6 bases and J by 6 bases, with 21 bases between the two germline ends. CDR3 coding DNA: TGTGCCAGCAGCAGCACGCCGGAGGGGGTGGTCGAGCAGTACTTC. This sequence encodes CASSSTPEGVVEQYF.

This clone is a singleton in its sample. This chain joins TRBV29-1 and TRBJ1-4; TRBD1 matches 10 bases. Per the germline V gene, CDR1 is SQVTM and CDR2 is ANQGSEA. The CDR3 spans 13 residues. Germline trimming cut 4 bases from V and 6 bases from J; bases unmatched to any gene: 2. The CDR3 region has the DNA TGCAGCGTTGGGGGGACAGGGGATGAAAAACTGTTTTTT. Translation gives CSVGGTGDEKLFF.

V is TRBV5-1 and J is TRBJ2-3; 9 bases align to TRBD2. Trimming removed 0 bases from V and 4 bases from J; junction bases left unmatched: 6. Germline CDR1 is SGHRS and CDR2 is YFSETQ. This CDR3 has 16 amino acids. The CDR3 sequence is CASSLAPAGGSDTQYF. CDR3 nucleotides: TGCGCCAGCAGCTTGGCCCCAGCGGGAGGTTCAGATACGCAGTATTTT.

The chain is built from TRBV28 and TRBJ1-6; D gene uncertain. This CDR3 is 13 amino acids long. V gave up 1 base and J gave up 9 bases, with 7 bases separating them. Germline-derived CDR1 and CDR2 are MDHEN and SYDVKM. DNA for the CDR3: TGTGCCAGCAGTTTATCTCGTAGTTCACCCCTCCACTTT. Residues: CASSLSRSSPLHF. Full variable domain (outside the CDR3, taken from reference TRBV28 and TRBJ1-6): DVKVTQSSRYLVKRTGEKVFLECVQDMDHENMFWYRQDPGLGLRLIYFSYDVKMKEKGDIPEGYSVSREKKERFSLILESASTNQTSMYLCASSLSRSSPLHFGNGTRLTVT.

The chain couples TRBV10-3 to TRBJ1-1, with D hard to call. Trimming took 6 bases from V and 1 from J, leaving 9 bases between them. The CDR3 covers 13 residues. Germline lookup yields CDR1 ENHRY and CDR2 SYGVKD. The CDR3 DNA reads TGTGCCATCAGGGCCGGGCCGAACACTGAAGCTTTCTTT. Its translation: CAIRAGPNTEAFF.

The genes are TRBV28 and TRBJ1-5; D remains ambiguous. Germline CDR1 reads MDHEN; CDR2 reads SYDVKM. CDR3 length: 12 amino acids. Trimming cost V 4 bases and J 7 bases, with 8 bases left between them. The CDR3 DNA reads as TGTGCCAGCAGTTCGGGTCGGCAGCCCCAGCATTTT. Protein sequence: CASSSGRQPQHF.